Presented here are 20 T cell receptor beta chains from one specimen sequenced in a study of regulatory T cells in long-lasting Graves disease (dated by TCRdb to the early 2020s). To prepare the library, multiplex PCR was applied. Sequencing relied on an Illumina HiSeq 4000. CDR3 regions were amplified by Arm-PCR with iRepertoire HTBI primers to construct TCR beta libraries. Through fastp at Q25 and MiXCR, TCRdb rebuilt clones from the public reads, retaining in-frame beta chains. Rows are combined by CDR3 protein, so each entry shows the most common genes and DNA. This sample has around 420,000 distinct CDR3 sequences in its table, and over 12% of those were observed once. Of the sample, over 7.5% is held by the ten largest clones. What this sample's time point label stands for: newly diagnosed GD, antithyroid drugs for less than 3 months. RNA was extracted from PBMCs in TRIzol for both TCR sequencing and RNA sequencing.

The same sample was also used in a study of T cells in Graves' hyperthyroidism and ophthalmopathy.

The specimen comprised peripheral blood mononuclear cells (PBMCs), sampled at new diagnosis, from a patient treated with antithyroid drugs. The receptors shown here come from a woman aged 40-49 years with Graves disease. Donor details come from another sample of the same person, matched by shared clones.

This clonotype was found a few times. The gene calls are TRBV20-1 and TRBJ2-3; 10 bases agree with TRBD2. The germline V gene encodes CDR1 DFQATT and CDR2 SNEGSKA (reference sequence). The CDR3 loop spans 15 amino acids. After removal of 5 bases from V and 0 bases from J, the junction contained 5 bases not matched to a gene. The CDR3 region is CSAWTSGLSTDTQYF. CDR3 nucleotides: TGCAGTGCTTGGACTAGCGGTCTAAGCACAGATACGCAGTATTTT.

This clonotype showed up many times. The V gene is TRBV28, the J gene TRBJ1-1, with a possible D match to TRBD1 (5 bases). V shed 5 bases and J shed 6 bases, with 16 bases lying between them. This CDR3 contains 14 residues. The germline gives CDR1 MDHEN, CDR2 SYDVKM. This CDR3 reads CASSLPGTYAEAFF. CDR3 DNA sequence: TGTGCCAGCAGTCTCCCCGGGACCTACGCTGAAGCTTTCTTT.

This clonotype was observed many times. The chain joins TRBV19 to TRBJ2-7, with a weak D call TRBD1 (7 bases). This CDR3 contains 13 residues. V was trimmed by 9 bases and J by 3 bases, leaving 15 bases between them. The germline gives CDR1 LNHDA, CDR2 SQIVND (reference sequence). CDR3 sequence: CASRGTGNYEQYF. The CDR3 bases are TGTGCCAGCAGGGGGACTGGGAACTACGAGCAGTACTTC.

Comment on this clonotype: At one end the junction does not follow the germline gene, possibly because of a read error. The chain employs TRBV7-8 and TRBJ1-1; no reliable D call. This CDR3 is 16 amino acids long. Germline V gene data show CDR1 as SGHVS and CDR2 as FQNEAQ. This CDR3 is CASSLESKWEPTEASF. The CDR3 DNA follows: TGTGCCAGCAGCTTAGAAAGTAAGTGGGAGCCCACTGAAGCTTCCTTT.

V usage is TRBV12-3 or TRBV12-4 and J usage is TRBJ2-1, with D unclear. The CDR3 consists of 14 residues. V lost 6 bases and J lost 0, with 9 bases in between. CDR3 DNA: TGTGCCAGCAGCAACCTCGGCTCCTACAATGAGCAGTTCTTC. Translated, it gives CASSNLGSYNEQFF.

This clonotype was observed at least ten times. This chain joins TRBV12-5 and TRBJ2-1; D is perhaps TRBD1 (8 bases). Trimming cost V 5 bases and J 4 bases, with 15 bases left between them. Germline CDR1 is LGHNT and CDR2 is FRNRAP. The CDR3 has 15 amino acids. CDR3 nucleotide sequence: TGTGCTAGTGGTCCAACAGGGGGGGGGTACAATGAGCAGTTCTTC. Protein sequence: CASGPTGGGYNEQFF.

The rearrangement links TRBV2 to TRBJ2-5; 12 positions match TRBD2. This CDR3 is built from 18 residues. CDR1 and CDR2 (germline): SNHLY, FYNNEI. Germline trimming cut 0 bases from V and 4 bases from J; bases unmatched to any gene: 9. CDR3 DNA: TGTGCCAGCAGTGAAGCAGGGAGTACTAGCGGGGGGAGAGAGACCCAGTACTTC. It encodes CASSEAGSTSGGRETQYF.

This clonotype was detected ten times or more. The CDR3 DNA is TGTGCCAGCAGCCTACCGGGACAGGGCTACGAGACCCAGTACTTC. Its protein is CASSLPGQGYETQYF. The V call is TRBV12-3 or TRBV12-4, the J call TRBJ2-5; 9 bases are a match to TRBD1. This CDR3 is built from 15 residues. With V trimmed by 6 bases and J by 5 bases, 10 bases remained unmatched.

The J gene is TRBJ2-7, the V gene TRBV7-2; TRBD2 is a possible D gene (6 bases). The germline gives CDR1 SGHTA, CDR2 FQGNSA. Deletions cut 5 bases from V and 7 bases from J, with 15 bases between. The CDR3 totals 13 residues. CDR3 sequence (DNA): TGTGCCAGCAGCACCCCCGGGACTCTAGAGCAGTACTTC. Its protein product is CASSTPGTLEQYF.

Only a few counts were recorded for this clonotype. Given the absence of the conserved phenylalanine or tryptophan at the CDR3 end, a read error is likely. This chain connects TRBV12-3 or TRBV12-4 to TRBJ1-5; unclear D gene. V was pared by 6 bases and J by 1 base, with 7 bases between. This CDR3 comprises 13 residues. CDR3 amino acids: CASRPDSNQPQHL. CDR3 nucleotide sequence: TGTGCCAGCAGACCAGACAGCAATCAGCCCCAGCATCTT.

The table lists this clonotype with many counts. V and J are TRBV5-1 and TRBJ2-7; unclear D gene. CDR3 length equals 14 residues. Trimming took 4 bases from V and 2 from J, leaving 13 bases between them. The germline CDR1 and CDR2 sequences are SGHRS and YFSETQ. DNA for the CDR3: TGCGCCAGCAGCCCTCCTGAGGATCCCTACGAGCAGTACTTC. Protein sequence: CASSPPEDPYEQYF.

This clonotype was picked up many times. The genes are TRBV7-9 and TRBJ2-7; 8 bases match TRBD1. Germline V CDR1 and CDR2: SEHNR, FQNEAQ (reference sequence). The CDR3 consists of 14 residues. Trimming at V came to 5 bases and at J to 1 base, leaving 4 bases not matched to a gene. Here the CDR3 DNA reads TGTGCCAGCAGCGCCCGGACAGGGTCCTACGAGCAGTACTTC. The encoded protein is CASSARTGSYEQYF.

As regards this clonotype: At one boundary the junction diverges from the germline segment, which might be a read error. The chain employs TRBV5-1 and TRBJ2-1, with 7 bases lining up with TRBD1. This CDR3 has 15 residues. CDR1 is SGHRS, CDR2 YFSETQ, per germline. The CDR3 loop is CASSRSGTAYSEQFF. The CDR3 coding sequence is TGCGCCAGCAGCCGATCCGGGACAGCCTACAGTGAGCAGTTCTTC.

This clonotype was seen at least ten times. The chain employs TRBV7-9 and TRBJ2-7; D perhaps matches TRBD1 (6 bases). Trimming took 5 bases from V and 0 from J, leaving 23 bases between them. CDR1 is SEHNR, CDR2 FQNEAQ, per germline (reference sequence). The CDR3 totals 18 residues. CDR3 DNA: TGTGCCAGCAGCCCGTTTTATCCAGGGGCTTCGCCCTCCTACGAGCAGTACTTC. This gives the protein CASSPFYPGASPSYEQYF.

Ten or more counts support this clonotype. This chain uses TRBV28 with TRBJ2-5; TRBD1 matches at 7 bases. This CDR3 comprises 15 residues. V was clipped by 10 bases and J by 4 bases; unmatched bases: 15. Looked up from germline, CDR1 is MDHEN and CDR2 is SYDVKM. CDR3 loop: CATISGGQGLETQYF. DNA for the CDR3: TGTGCCACCATATCAGGGGGTCAGGGGCTAGAGACCCAGTACTTC.

V and J are TRBV10-3 and TRBJ2-1; 10 bases are shared with TRBD2. From germline, CDR1 is ENHRY and CDR2 SYGVKD. With V trimmed by 4 bases and J by 4 bases, 7 bases remained unmatched. The CDR3 is 16 residues long. CDR3: CAISGSGTSVYNEQFF. The DNA for the CDR3 is TGTGCCATCAGTGGCTCCGGGACTAGCGTTTACAATGAGCAGTTCTTC.

The genes are TRBV3-1 and TRBJ2-1; 11 nucleotides match TRBD2. The CDR3 is made up of 14 amino acids. The trim removed 4 bases at V and 12 bases at J, leaving 8 bases unmatched. Germline V gives CDR1 LGHDT, CDR2 YNNKEL (reference sequence). The CDR3 loop is CASSPGLAENPQFF. CDR3 DNA sequence: TGTGCCAGCAGCCCGGGACTAGCGGAAAACCCGCAGTTCTTC.

The chain has TRBV11-2 and TRBJ2-1; D is possibly TRBD2 (6 bases). The CDR3 length is 22 residues. Germline CDR1 reads SGHAT; CDR2 reads FQNNGV. The ends were cut back, 5 bases at V and 0 bases at J, with 32 bases in the middle. Here the CDR3 reads CASSPKGGGTGVRRHSYNEQFF. CDR3 DNA sequence: TGTGCCAGCAGCCCAAAGGGAGGAGGCACCGGGGTACGGAGACACTCCTACAATGAGCAGTTCTTC.

This sequence joins TRBV6-2 or TRBV6-3 and TRBJ2-7, with D tentatively TRBD1 (5 bases). V lost 6 bases and J lost 7, with 10 bases in between. The germline V gene has CDR1 MNHEY and CDR2 SVGEGT. CDR3 length: 11 residues. The CDR3 nucleotides are TGTGCCAGCAGGCAGGGTGGGGAGCAGTACTTC. Translating gives CASRQGGEQYF.

This clonotype turned up a few times. CDR3 sequence (DNA): TGTGCCAGCGAGGTGGGGGGCTACTCCTATAATTCACCCCTCCACTTT. It is translated as CASEVGGYSYNSPLHF. The chain employs TRBV6-1 and TRBJ1-6; weak D call: TRBD1 (6 bases). Trimming pared 8 bases from V and 0 bases from J, leaving 14 bases between. There are 16 residues in the CDR3. CDR1 is MNHNS and CDR2 is SASEGT in the germline V gene.